This passage covers 16 T cell receptor beta chains from one sample sequenced in a study of chemoradiotherapy in HPV16-positive cancers. Some clones are missing from TCRdb's copy, which holds only in-frame ones; the method was immunoSEQ multiplex PCR. The repertoire consists of tens of thousands of clones, with over 85% occurring once and the leading ten covering 15% to 20%. The sequenced sample was blood, obtained from a patient who underwent chemoradiotherapy. These receptors were obtained from a human donor with HPV-associated anogenital cancer.

V and J are TRBV19 and TRBJ2-1, with 14 bases identical to TRBD2. V shed 8 bases, J shed 9 bases, and the junction held 12 bases outside the gene matches. Germline lookup yields CDR1 LNHDA and CDR2 SQIVND (reference sequence). The CDR3 loop spans 16 amino acids. The CDR3 sequence is CASSLLTSGRASEQFF. The CDR3 region has the DNA TGTGCCAGTTCCCTCTTGACTAGCGGGAGGGCTAGTGAGCAGTTCTTC.

V is TRBV7-2 and J is TRBJ1-2; TRBD1 might be the D (6 bases). The V gene's germline CDR1 is SGHTA and CDR2 FQGNSA. The CDR3 extends over 14 amino acids. The ends were cut back, 5 bases at V and 6 bases at J, with 16 bases in the middle. The CDR3 DNA reads TGTGCCAGCAGCCCTCGGACAGTTATTAATGGCTACACCTTC. Translated, it gives CASSPRTVINGYTF.

This chain uses TRBV4-1 with TRBJ1-1, with 10 nucleotides matching TRBD1. V lost 3 bases to trimming and J lost 2 bases; unmatched junction nucleotides: 3. Germline CDR1 is MGHRA and CDR2 is YSYEKL. The CDR3 covers 15 residues. CDR3 nucleotides: TGCGCCAGCAGCCATAGACAGGGGGCTAACACTGAAGCTTTCTTT. Translating it yields CASSHRQGANTEAFF.

This chain joins TRBV7-2 and TRBJ2-2; TRBD1 matches 9 bases. The CDR3 runs to 16 residues. The ends lost 1 base at V and 5 bases at J; junction bases unmatched: 5. Germline V gene sequence: CDR1 SGHTA, CDR2 FQGNSA. CDR3 loop: CASSLGGTGITGELFF. CDR3 in DNA: TGTGCCAGCAGCTTAGGGGGGACAGGGATAACCGGGGAGCTGTTTTTT.

The chain employs TRBV9 and TRBJ1-3, with 8 positions matching TRBD1. Per germline, CDR1 SGDLS and CDR2 YYNGEE. V was clipped by 4 bases and J by 0 bases; unmatched bases: 9. This CDR3 is built from 17 residues. The CDR3 nucleotides are TGTGCCAGCAGCTACACACAGGGGGGAAGCTCTGGAAACACCATATATTTT. It encodes CASSYTQGGSSGNTIYF.

The CDR3 bases are TGTGCCAGCTCACCATTGACAGACCCAAACACTGAAGCTTTCTTT. Its protein product is CASSPLTDPNTEAFF. The V call is TRBV18, the J call TRBJ1-1, with a possible D match to TRBD1 (5 bases). Trimming took off 2 bases at V and 2 bases at J, with 12 bases between the two ends. There are 15 residues in the CDR3. Germline-derived CDR1 and CDR2 are KGHSH and LQKENI.

This clone was recorded only once. This sequence joins TRBV9 and TRBJ1-5; tentative D call: TRBD1 (5 bases). The CDR3 has 15 amino acids. With 0 bases removed from V and 4 bases from J, the gap between germline ends came to 11 bases. The germline V gene has CDR1 SGDLS and CDR2 YYNGEE. In nucleotides, the CDR3 is TGTGCCAGCAGCGTAGATCCGGGGGGTAATCAGCCCCAGCATTTT. Amino acid sequence: CASSVDPGGNQPQHF.

This clone was counted a single time. V gene TRBV19 combines with J gene TRBJ2-2; TRBD2 matches at 7 bases. Germline loops: CDR1 LNHDA, CDR2 SQIVND (reference sequence). This CDR3 has 12 amino acids. The DNA for the CDR3 is TGTTTAGGGGAGGGTTACACCGGGGAGCTGTTTTTT. Its protein is CLGEGYTGELFF.

The chain couples TRBV19 to TRBJ1-1; D possibly corresponds to TRBD1 (6 bases). Trimming stripped 6 bases from V and 0 bases from J, with 20 bases between. The germline V gene encodes CDR1 LNHDA and CDR2 SQIVND (reference sequence). The CDR3 consists of 17 residues. The CDR3 nucleotides read TGTGCCAGTAGGGGCCAAGGGTGGGGGCGAATGAACACTGAAGCTTTCTTT. As protein: CASRGQGWGRMNTEAFF.

The chain links TRBV7-3 to TRBJ2-3; D is ambiguous. V was cut by 8 bases and J by 5 bases, with 11 bases left in between. Germline-derived CDR1 and CDR2 are SGHTA and FQGTGA. The CDR3 consists of 12 residues. CDR3 sequence (DNA): TGTGCCAGCGGGCCCAGTAAAGATACGCAGTATTTT. Translation: CASGPSKDTQYF.

The chain employs TRBV2 and TRBJ2-3; D gene unclear. V dropped 6 bases and J dropped 0 bases, with 16 bases sitting between them. The CDR3 length is 16 residues. Germline CDR1 is SNHLY and CDR2 is FYNNEI. The DNA of the CDR3 is TGTGCCAGCAGGAGAAACCCCAGCGATAGCACAGATACGCAGTATTTT. Translation: CASRRNPSDSTDTQYF.

The sample holds one count of this clone. The V gene is TRBV7-2, the J gene TRBJ1-4, with D possibly matching TRBD1 (6 bases). The V end was cut by 5 bases, the J end by 2 bases, with 12 bases between. The CDR3 has 15 residues. The germline CDR1 and CDR2 sequences are SGHTA and FQGNSA. The CDR3 sequence: CASSANRATNEKLFF. CDR3 nucleotide sequence: TGTGCCAGCAGCGCTAACAGGGCCACTAATGAAAAACTGTTTTTT.

The chain carries TRBV5-1 and TRBJ2-1; 10 nucleotides align to TRBD2. Germline loops: CDR1 SGHRS, CDR2 YFSETQ. This CDR3 comprises 18 residues. Trimming removed 4 bases from V and 6 bases from J; junction bases left unmatched: 16. The CDR3 DNA sequence: TGCGCCAGCAGCCGTTCCCCGGCTAGCGGGGGTGGGCCCAATGAGCAGTTCTTC. The encoded protein is CASSRSPASGGGPNEQFF.

This clone was seen once. The chain carries TRBV21-1 and TRBJ1-3. TRBV21-1 is a recognized pseudogene. This CDR3 is built from 13 residues. The CDR3 here is CASSKGCRNTIYF. CDR3 nucleotide sequence: TGTGCCAGCAGCAAAGGGTGTAGAAACACCATATATTTT.

CDR3 sequence reads: CSVGGDRTLLEAFF. The CDR3 DNA reads as TGCAGCGTTGGAGGGGACCGAACTCTCCTTGAAGCTTTCTTT. The V and J genes are TRBV29-1 and TRBJ1-1; possibly TRBD1 for D (5 bases). V was pared by 4 bases and J by 7 bases, with 19 bases between. Per the germline V gene, CDR1 is SQVTM and CDR2 is ANQGSEA. This CDR3 has 14 amino acids.

The chain joins TRBV19 to TRBJ2-1; 8 bases align to TRBD2. The CDR3 consists of 14 residues. V shed 5 bases and J 7 bases; nucleotides not matched to a gene: 7. Germline values: CDR1 LNHDA, CDR2 SQIVND (reference sequence). CDR3 nucleotides: TGTGCCAGTAGTCCGTGGGCTAGCGGGAATGAGCAGTTCTTC. Translated, it gives CASSPWASGNEQFF.